This is a list of T cell receptor beta chains from one sample in a study of CD8+CD57+ T cells in acquired aplastic anemia. TCRdb used MiXCR to reprocess the reads, holding one entry per CDR3 protein. The sample records under 200,000 distinct CDR3 sequences, about 48% being singletons. The specimen sequenced was sorted CD4+, CD8+, or CD8+CD57+ T cells (not recorded which) from PBMCs. The receptors come from a human donor with aplastic anemia. The CDR3 runs from the conserved cysteine through the conserved F or W. D genes are given only for firm matches. Clone size is shown for a subset of rows, as once, few, many or a class of expanded clone.

clone_size: -; d_call: TRBD2; j_call: TRBJ2-7; cdr3_length: 18; v_call: TRBV3-1; cdr3_aa: CASSQDLVAGGPPYEQYF; cdr3_nt: TGTGCCAGCAGCCAAGATCTGGTAGCGGGAGGGCCTCCCTACGAGCAGTACTTC
clone_size: few; d_call: -; j_call: TRBJ1-1; cdr3_length: 15; v_call: TRBV6-5; cdr3_aa: CASSSLWGISTEAFF; cdr3_nt: TGTGCCAGCAGTTCCTTATGGGGGATTTCCACTGAAGCTTTCTTT
clone_size: -; d_call: -; j_call: TRBJ1-5; cdr3_length: 14; v_call: TRBV3-1; cdr3_aa: CASSRKRGNQPQHF; cdr3_nt: TGTGCCAGCAGCCGCAAGCGGGGGAATCAGCCCCAGCATTTT
clone_size: -; d_call: -; j_call: TRBJ2-2; cdr3_length: 14; v_call: TRBV19; cdr3_aa: CASSSTSVTGELFF; cdr3_nt: TGTGCCAGTAGCTCGACTAGTGTCACCGGGGAGCTGTTTTTT
clone_size: -; d_call: -; j_call: TRBJ1-2; cdr3_length: 11; v_call: TRBV5-1; cdr3_aa: CASSSPYGYTF; cdr3_nt: TGCGCCAGCAGCTCGCCCTATGGCTACACCTTC
clone_size: -; d_call: -; j_call: TRBJ1-1; cdr3_length: 12; v_call: TRBV7-4; cdr3_aa: CASSHTNTEAFF; cdr3_nt: TGTGCCAGCAGCCATACCAACACTGAAGCTTTCTTT
clone_size: many; d_call: -; j_call: TRBJ1-2; cdr3_length: 10; v_call: TRBV30; cdr3_aa: CAWRGYGYTF; cdr3_nt: TGTGCCTGGAGGGGGTATGGCTACACCTTC
clone_size: -; d_call: -; j_call: TRBJ1-1; cdr3_length: 15; v_call: TRBV4-2; cdr3_aa: CASSQDRGGVTEAFF; cdr3_nt: TGTGCCAGCAGCCAAGATCGAGGGGGGGTGACTGAAGCTTTCTTT
clone_size: -; d_call: -; j_call: TRBJ1-2; cdr3_length: 15; v_call: TRBV7-9; cdr3_aa: CASSLLGSFNYGYTF; cdr3_nt: TGTGCCAGCAGCTTACTGGGCAGTTTTAACTATGGCTACACCTTC
clone_size: -; d_call: TRBD2; j_call: TRBJ2-3; cdr3_length: 17; v_call: TRBV24-1; cdr3_aa: CATSDATSGALTDTQYF; cdr3_nt: TGTGCCACCAGTGATGCGACTAGCGGGGCCCTCACAGATACGCAGTATTTT
clone_size: -; d_call: -; j_call: TRBJ2-7; cdr3_length: 14; v_call: TRBV10-3; cdr3_aa: CATGQQVSSYEQYF; cdr3_nt: TGTGCCACCGGACAACAGGTTAGCTCCTACGAGCAGTACTTC
clone_size: many; d_call: -; j_call: TRBJ1-2; cdr3_length: 15; v_call: TRBV12-5; cdr3_aa: CASGFLGGANYGYTF; cdr3_nt: TGTGCTAGTGGCTTCCTGGGGGGCGCTAACTATGGCTACACCTTC
clone_size: -; d_call: -; j_call: TRBJ2-7; cdr3_length: 12; v_call: TRBV7-2; cdr3_aa: CASSTTPYEQYF; cdr3_nt: TGTGCCAGCAGCACGACCCCCTACGAGCAGTACTTC
clone_size: -; d_call: TRBD1; j_call: TRBJ2-7; cdr3_length: 12; v_call: TRBV24-1; cdr3_aa: CAVGQSSYEQYF; cdr3_nt: TGTGCCGTGGGACAGAGTAGCTACGAGCAGTACTTC
clone_size: -; d_call: -; j_call: TRBJ2-7; cdr3_length: 14; v_call: TRBV25-1; cdr3_aa: CATGTAIGAYEQYF; cdr3_nt: TGTGCCACCGGAACCGCAATAGGGGCCTACGAGCAGTACTTC
clone_size: -; d_call: TRBD1; j_call: TRBJ1-6; cdr3_length: 14; v_call: TRBV19; cdr3_aa: CASSGTGYNSPLHF; cdr3_nt: TGTGCCAGTAGTGGGACAGGGTATAATTCACCCCTCCACTTT
clone_size: -; d_call: TRBD1; j_call: TRBJ2-3; cdr3_length: 16; v_call: TRBV19; cdr3_aa: CASSMVPGQGADTQYF; cdr3_nt: TGTGCCAGTAGTATGGTCCCGGGACAGGGGGCAGATACGCAGTATTTT
clone_size: many; d_call: -; j_call: TRBJ1-5; cdr3_length: 15; v_call: TRBV15; cdr3_aa: CATSRVRAGYQPQHF; cdr3_nt: TGTGCCACCAGCAGAGTTCGGGCAGGATACCAGCCCCAGCATTTT
clone_size: many; d_call: -; j_call: TRBJ2-2; cdr3_length: 13; v_call: TRBV29-1; cdr3_aa: CSADSTLGGELFF; cdr3_nt: TGCAGCGCCGACTCCACCCTGGGCGGGGAGCTGTTTTTT
clone_size: -; d_call: -; j_call: TRBJ2-7; cdr3_length: 15; v_call: TRBV7-9; cdr3_aa: CASSQGRDVSYEQYF; cdr3_nt: TGTGCCAGCAGCCAGGGAAGGGACGTTTCCTACGAGCAGTACTTC
clone_size: few; d_call: TRBD1; j_call: TRBJ2-5; cdr3_length: 15; v_call: TRBV7-9; cdr3_aa: CASSPPTGGWETQYF; cdr3_nt: TGTGCCAGCAGCCCTCCGACAGGGGGCTGGGAGACCCAGTACTTC
clone_size: -; d_call: TRBD2; j_call: TRBJ2-5; cdr3_length: 15; v_call: TRBV4-2; cdr3_aa: CASSQESGGGETQYF; cdr3_nt: TGTGCCAGCAGCCAAGAATCGGGGGGTGGGGAGACCCAGTACTTC
clone_size: -; d_call: -; j_call: TRBJ2-7; cdr3_length: 16; v_call: TRBV25-1; cdr3_aa: CASSPPPGKGIYEQYF; cdr3_nt: TGTGCCAGCAGTCCCCCCCCAGGGAAGGGGATCTACGAGCAGTACTTC
clone_size: -; d_call: -; j_call: TRBJ1-2; cdr3_length: 14; v_call: TRBV27; cdr3_aa: CASSLNPNLYGYTF; cdr3_nt: TGTGCCAGCAGTCTAAACCCCAATCTCTATGGCTACACCTTC